Listed below are T cell receptor beta chains from one sample, sequenced in a study of blood T cell repertoires in COVID-19. Clones were read by immunoSEQ multiplex PCR, and TCRdb kept only the in-frame ones, dropping some. This sample has about 140,000 clones, with just under 90% found just once. The sample taken for sequencing was peripheral blood. The source is a woman in her forties with acute or convalescent COVID-19. Each CDR3 is given with its conserved first and last residue. A D gene is named only where the DNA matches it firmly. A clone size is listed for some rows: how often the clone was seen (once, few, many), or a class if it is expanded.

>TRBV24-1|TRBD1|TRBJ2-3|once
CATSDHKRNRGRLTDTQYF
TGTGCCACCAGTGACCATAAAAGGAACAGGGGGCGATTGACAGATACGCAGTATTTT
>TRBV6-5|NA|TRBJ2-7|NA
CASRSNGRSEQYF
TGTGCCAGCAGGAGCAATGGTCGAAGCGAGCAGTACTTC
>TRBV10-1|NA|TRBJ1-5|NA
CASTPGNGLEGEPQHF
TGCGCCAGCACCCCTGGAAACGGGCTGGAAGGGGAACCCCAGCATTTT
>TRBV10-3|NA|TRBJ2-1|NA
CAIRSEGLYNEQFF
TGTGCCATCAGAAGCGAGGGCTTATACAATGAGCAGTTCTTC
>TRBV7-9|TRBD2|TRBJ2-1|NA
CASSTPGLAGEWQFF
TGTGCCAGCAGTACTCCGGGACTAGCGGGAGAGTGGCAGTTCTTC
>TRBV4-2|TRBD2|TRBJ2-3|NA
CASSQVGGGADSPTDTQYF
TGTGCCAGCAGCCAAGTCGGCGGGGGGGCTGACTCCCCCACAGATACGCAGTATTTT
>TRBV4-3|NA|TRBJ2-7|NA
CASSQEDGEGYEQYF
TGCGCCAGCAGCCAGGAGGACGGGGAAGGGTACGAGCAGTACTTC
>TRBV9|NA|TRBJ2-5|many
CASSVAYRATREETQYF
TGTGCCAGCAGCGTAGCTTACAGGGCGACCCGTGAGGAGACCCAGTACTTC
>TRBV28|TRBD1|TRBJ1-6|NA
CASSQQGSVNWALHF
TGTGCCAGCAGTCAACAGGGGTCGGTAAATTGGGCCCTCCACTTT
>TRBV5-6|NA|TRBJ2-3|NA
CASSLPRGEDTDTQYF
TGTGCCAGCAGCTTACCGCGGGGAGAGGACACAGATACGCAGTATTTT
>TRBV6-5|TRBD1|TRBJ1-2|NA
CASSYDRAPYGYTF
TGTGCCAGCAGTTACGACAGGGCCCCCTATGGCTACACCTTC
>TRBV19|TRBD1|TRBJ1-2|NA
CASSSLGTGGLSYGYTF
TGTGCCAGTAGTTCCCTGGGGACAGGGGGACTCTCCTATGGCTACACCTTC
>TRBV9|NA|TRBJ1-2|once
CASSPSNYGYTF
TGTGCCAGCAGCCCCAGTAACTATGGCTACACCTTC
>TRBV7-2|TRBD1|TRBJ1-1|NA
CASSLRTGGFMNTEAFF
TGTGCCAGCAGTTTGAGGACAGGGGGGTTCATGAACACTGAAGCTTTCTTT
>TRBV28|NA|TRBJ2-3|once
CASSYREFTDTQYF
TGTGCCAGCAGTTATAGGGAGTTCACAGATACGCAGTATTTT
>TRBV7-6|NA|TRBJ1-4|NA
CASSLPLEDSATNEKLFF
TGTGCCAGCAGCTTACCGCTCGAGGACAGCGCAACTAATGAAAAACTGTTTTTT
>TRBV7-8|NA|TRBJ2-1|NA
CASSVATGSYNEQFF
TGTGCCAGCAGCGTAGCCACTGGCTCCTACAATGAGCAGTTCTTC
>TRBV15|NA|TRBJ1-6|NA
CATSSPSLGSFHF
TGTGCCACCAGCAGCCCCTCTCTTGGCAGTTTCCACTTT
>TRBV27|TRBD2|TRBJ2-3|NA
CASSLEAAGTDTQYF
TGTGCCAGCAGTTTAGAGGCAGCGGGGACAGATACGCAGTATTTT
>TRBV6-5|TRBD1|TRBJ2-5|many
CASSGGRGETQYF
TGTGCCAGTTCAGGGGGCCGAGGGGAGACCCAGTACTTC
>TRBV28|TRBD1|TRBJ1-5|NA
CASSQQGRRQPQHF
TGTGCCAGCAGTCAACAGGGGCGCCGGCAGCCCCAGCATTTT
>TRBV7-2|TRBD1|TRBJ2-3|NA
CASSSGQTSTDTQYF
TGTGCCAGCAGCTCGGGACAGACCAGCACAGATACGCAGTATTTT
>TRBV9|NA|TRBJ2-3|NA
CASSVDREGQSTDTQYF
TGTGCCAGCAGCGTAGACCGCGAGGGACAAAGCACAGATACGCAGTATTTT
>TRBV5-4|TRBD2|TRBJ2-1|NA
CASSLGGLAGVVVQNEQFF
TGTGCCAGCAGCTTGGGGGGACTAGCGGGAGTAGTAGTGCAGAATGAGCAGTTCTTC
>TRBV7-9|NA|TRBJ1-4|NA
CASSKHRDKRNEKLFF
TGTGCCAGCAGTAAACACCGGGACAAGAGAAATGAAAAACTGTTTTTT
>TRBV7-2|TRBD1|TRBJ2-5|once
CASSLTGKETQYF
TGTGCCAGCAGCCTGACAGGGAAAGAGACCCAGTACTTC
>TRBV19|TRBD1|TRBJ1-1|few
CASSIGDRVAEAFF
TGTGCCAGTAGTATTGGGGACAGGGTTGCTGAAGCTTTCTTT